This T cell receptor beta chain was sequenced in a study of cytomegalovirus exposure and HLA in healthy donors (TCRdb year 2017). About the full investigation: An earlier analysis of fewer than 750 of the donors reported under 300 Gb of sequence data and 117 million unique TCR beta sequences obtained from about 200 million T cells. An early release covering roughly 640 HLA-typed donors comprised approximately 290 gigabases of sequencing data and roughly 86 million unique TCR sequences. Of the roughly 400 genotyped donors, about 80% fell in the genetic ancestry cluster associated with self-reported Caucasian donors. The aim of the study was to test whether cataloging public T cell receptors could identify signatures of past pathogen exposure. The study profiled the T cell repertoires of 550 to 700 subjects by immunosequencing and related them to cytomegalovirus serostatus. In addition to the first cohort of about 650 subjects, a separate validation cohort of under 150 different subjects was used. High-throughput TCR immunosequencing, statistical association of individual TCRs with disease status, and machine learning were combined to predict cytomegalovirus infection status. In a later analysis, previously published TCR beta repertoires from roughly 710 donors were re-analyzed and high-resolution HLA genotyping was added so that TCR occurrence patterns could be studied. Rather than using new phenotypic data, the later analysis identified candidate immune exposures from TCR beta sequences and from how often those sequences occurred across donors. An earlier analysis of approximately 640 of the donors applied high-throughput TCR beta sequencing to assess whether each TCR beta V gene segment acted as functional or pseudogenic. Alongside the repertoire data, information on donor age, sex, ethnicity and CMV serostatus was compiled. In a later genetic analysis, genome-wide SNP genotypes for about 60% of the 666 donors were used, and that subset was treated as a discovery cohort. All discovery cohort repertoires had been generated using a single sequencing platform. Class I and class II HLA loci were covered by the typing at four-digit resolution. The number of donors typed differed by locus, with about 629-630 for A, B, C, DRB1 and DQB1, around 560 for DQA1, approximately 580 for DPA1, and 450 to 480 for DPB1. Several DR-DQ haplotypes were treated as single units for association and clustering because of strong linkage in the cohort. Across some 400 genotyped donors of the cohort, an average of roughly 250,000 unique TCR beta nucleotide sequences per donor were sequenced, and roughly a sixth of those sequences were non-productive.

The library was built by means of the immunoSEQ multiplex PCR assay. The multiplex PCR relied on a mix of 60 forward primers for TCR Vbeta segments and 13 reverse primers for TCR Jbeta segments. Amplification of the CDR3 region of rearranged TCR beta genes was performed with a multiplex PCR assay on genomic DNA. On the Illumina HiSeq System, the amplified TCR beta libraries were sequenced as 87-base-pair reads. On the authors' methods: Across the roughly 670 repertoires, a later analysis counted 60 million to 90 million unique TCR beta chains, approximately 12 million of which were shared by at least two donors. A nearest-neighbor algorithm error-corrected the raw reads and collapsed the reads into unique sequences, merging closely related sequences to remove PCR and sequencing errors. V, D and J gene segments were assigned by aligning CDR3 sequences to IMGT reference sequences. Each retained sequence needed at least a six-nucleotide match to both a V gene segment and a J gene segment. A rearrangement was called productive if the CDR3 had no stop codons and remained in frame with V and J, and every other rearrangement was called non-productive. Following IMGT convention, CDR3 was defined as the stretch from the second conserved V-encoded cysteine up to the conserved J-encoded phenylalanine. In an earlier analysis of more than 550 of the donors, sequences lacking an unambiguous match to a single V gene segment were excluded. An earlier analysis of just under 600 of the donors called V segments functional above 56.7% productive rearrangements and segregating when the between-donor standard deviation exceeded 5%. A statistical classification framework was built to diagnose cytomegalovirus status from the catalog of TCR beta chain sequences. A later analysis assigned V and J genes by comparing TCR nucleotide sequences with IMGT/GENE-DB human TR gene sequences. The TCRdist pipeline was used in a later analysis to assign CDR3 sequences and most-parsimonious VDJ recombination scenarios. A later analysis defined each TCR beta chain by its CDR3 amino acid sequence plus V-gene family, and excluded reads lacking a unique V-gene family. To address suspected cross-contamination and a sequencing artifact, a later analysis removed several hundred highly shared, low-generation-probability nucleotide sequences. In a later analysis, a clonal expansion index for each public chain was calculated from normalized within-repertoire ranks of inferred template counts. A later analysis computed generation probabilities with a VDJ recombination model fitted to out-of-frame rearrangements, and checked the results against IGoR. In a later analysis, TCR-TCR, TCR-HLA and TCR-CMV co-occurrence was scored with hypergeometric tests, and a repertoire-size bias correction was applied to TCR pairs. In a later analysis, false discovery rates were estimated by permuting HLA or CMV assignments 20 times. A later analysis grouped co-occurring TCRs with DBSCAN, adding TCRdist sequence similarity when clustering within HLA-allele-positive subsets. Co-occurrence clustering excluded repertoires with fewer than 30,000 or more than 120,000 public chains, plus five with anomalous nucleotide sharing. TCRdb took this table from immuneACCESS and kept in-frame rearrangements with V and J called. Such tables lack part of the clones; where checked against another copy, unresolved V genes explain under half of the gap, and the rest is unexplained. That table is the source of V, J and clone size, and D and trimming were worked out from the DNA. This sample lists 150,000 to 200,000 clones; 75% to 85% were detected once. The ten most abundant clones make up approximately 1.5% of the sample.

What the work shows at the level of the full study, not this receptor alone: Three of the identified cytomegalovirus-associated TCR beta chains were confirmed in vitro to be specific for cytomegalovirus antigens. Several of the top co-occurrence clusters appeared to be linked to parvovirus B19, influenza, CMV and Epstein-Barr virus, according to a later analysis. In the study, 150 to 200 TCR beta chains were listed as associated with cytomegalovirus. Sequencing depth was assumed to be roughly uniform across donors in the presence/absence analyses, though that assumption may not hold. A group of highly shared sequence variants was considered likely to be a technical artifact of the sequencing pipeline. Most CMV-associated TCR beta chains appeared to be HLA-restricted in a later analysis, and the HLA associations seemed to be driven largely by CMV exposure. Only TCR beta chains were sequenced in this cohort, and the absence of alpha or paired-chain data limited detectable features. A later genetic analysis reported fewer N-insertions in productive TCRs among donors in an Asian-associated ancestry cluster than the roughly 690-donor mean. Because some donors lacked HLA typing at each locus, the association tests relied only on the typed subset. A further reported finding was that TCR beta sequences accurately predicted the HLA-A and HLA-B alleles for most subjects in the first cohort. In a later analysis, some 17,000 TCR beta sequences were associated with specific HLA alleles at a false discovery rate of 0.05. A later analysis found that TCR association rates varied across HLA loci, with DRB1 alleles showing the most associated TCRs and HLA-C alleles the fewest. The earlier analysis of nearly 600 of the donors excluded seventeen rarely observed V segments, including chromosome 9 orphons, because counts were too low. The authors suggested that the approach could potentially be generalized to other disease states and immunological phenotypes. An earlier analysis of approximately 590 of the donors showed that most TCR beta V segments appeared in productive rearrangements either about 90% or about 30% of the time, which broadly matched IMGT annotations. An association between a missense DCLRE1C variant and V-gene and J-gene trimming of TCR beta chains was found in a later genetic analysis and replicated in an independent cohort. Immune exposure information for the cohort was limited to CMV serostatus. In both the original and validation cohorts, the classifier was reported to diagnose cytomegalovirus status with high specificity and sensitivity. Most TCR sequences were observed very rarely across donors, whereas some public TCRs were present in many individuals. In a later analysis, HLA-associated TCR beta chains showed more clonal expansion and lower generation probabilities than non-associated chains that were equally common. Some IMGT-functional V segments, including TRBV6-2 and TRBV6-3, could not be told apart with the 87-base-pair reads, so those segments were excluded. Correlated functional status among segregating V segments might be attributable to linkage disequilibrium, but an unknown experimental factor could not be ruled out. Strong co-occurrence of HLA alleles, especially DR and DQ, made assigning TCR associations to individual alleles difficult.

Reading the germline V gene (reference sequence) gives CDR1 GTSNPN and CDR2 SVGIG. V and J lose 5 bases and 5 bases, and a span of 9 bases separates them. CDR3 length: 12 amino acids, cysteine to phenylalanine. Only the CDR3 region is kept as DNA, spanning 36 bases read in frame from base 1. The cohort consisted of approximately 690 healthy bone marrow donors. At the time of sampling, all cohort members were nominally healthy, though unrecorded immune exposures were likely present. The donor tested CMV seropositive, placing the donor among the approximately 310 seropositive members of the cohort. A peripheral blood sample was provided by each donor, and peripheral blood mononuclear cells were used for TCR beta sequencing. The Qiagen DNeasy Blood Extraction Kit was used to extract genomic DNA from the blood cell samples. A few counts support this clone. Its antigen remains undetermined. No clone much larger than this one lies a single base away; base qualities are absent.

Sequencing input: PBMCs. The origin of this receptor is a woman aged 25-40 years in good health and CMV-seropositive. The chain employs TRBV30 and TRBJ1-4; the D gene assignment is ambiguous. The CDR3 corresponds to CAWRRQNEKLFF. The DNA sequence reads TGTGCCTGGCGGAGGCAAAATGAAAAACTGTTTTTT.